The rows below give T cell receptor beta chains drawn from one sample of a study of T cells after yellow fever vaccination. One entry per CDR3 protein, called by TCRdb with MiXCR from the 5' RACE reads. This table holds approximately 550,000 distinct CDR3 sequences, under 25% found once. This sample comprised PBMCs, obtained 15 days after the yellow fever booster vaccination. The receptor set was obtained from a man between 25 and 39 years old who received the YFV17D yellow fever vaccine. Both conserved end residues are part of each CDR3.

CDR3aa: CSAGDIMGNTIYF
j_gene: TRBJ1-3
v_gene: TRBV20-1

CDR3aa: CASSSGLAVDTQYF
j_gene: TRBJ2-3
v_gene: TRBV5-1

CDR3aa: CATSSIVRGQGEQYF
j_gene: TRBJ2-7
v_gene: TRBV15

CDR3aa: CASSRLGSGETQYF
j_gene: TRBJ2-5
v_gene: TRBV27

CDR3aa: CASSVWRGQETDTQYF
j_gene: TRBJ2-3
v_gene: TRBV5-1

CDR3aa: CAIGDRPPHEQYF
j_gene: TRBJ2-7
v_gene: TRBV10-3

CDR3aa: CASSFRPWGTGELFF
j_gene: TRBJ2-2
v_gene: TRBV28

CDR3aa: CASSQDVLAGEIDEQFF
j_gene: TRBJ2-1
v_gene: TRBV3-1

CDR3aa: CAISEGSAGTYEQYF
j_gene: TRBJ2-7
v_gene: TRBV10-3

CDR3aa: CASSSQRGRDTQYF
j_gene: TRBJ2-3
v_gene: TRBV7-2

CDR3aa: CASSPVTTDDEQYF
j_gene: TRBJ2-7
v_gene: TRBV5-1

CDR3aa: CASLRTVTNEQFF
j_gene: TRBJ2-1
v_gene: TRBV25-1

CDR3aa: CASSLKTGGQQETQYF
j_gene: TRBJ2-5
v_gene: TRBV5-1

CDR3aa: CASSADPGSNQPQHF
j_gene: TRBJ1-5
v_gene: TRBV9

CDR3aa: CASSQLTGRPVSGANVLTF
j_gene: TRBJ2-6
v_gene: TRBV14

CDR3aa: CSCTGVYGYTF
j_gene: TRBJ1-2
v_gene: TRBV29-1

CDR3aa: CASSDGRPVYEQYF
j_gene: TRBJ2-7
v_gene: TRBV6-4

CDR3aa: CASSSPFDQNFNYGYTF
j_gene: TRBJ1-2
v_gene: TRBV7-9

CDR3aa: CASSYGDLTDTQYF
j_gene: TRBJ2-3
v_gene: TRBV6-5

CDR3aa: CSARDLVEDYTF
j_gene: TRBJ1-2
v_gene: TRBV20-1

CDR3aa: CAWSVLRLAGVKGYEQYF
j_gene: TRBJ2-7
v_gene: TRBV30

CDR3aa: CASSVGASSNEQFF
j_gene: TRBJ2-1
v_gene: TRBV9

CDR3aa: CASSLEGHLRNEQFF
j_gene: TRBJ2-1
v_gene: TRBV5-1

CDR3aa: CASSPGSGNEQFF
j_gene: TRBJ2-1
v_gene: TRBV18

CDR3aa: CSAGTSGYNEQFF
j_gene: TRBJ2-1
v_gene: TRBV29-1

CDR3aa: CASSLRQYDGYTF
j_gene: TRBJ1-2
v_gene: TRBV5-1